This TCR beta chain was captured in a study of OX40 agonist ivuxolimab in advanced cancers. Broader study findings: With doses of 0.1 to 3.0 mg/kg, CD4+ and CD8+ blood T cells had undergone clonal expansion by week 6.

The repertoire was sequenced with immunoSEQ multiplex PCR; TCRdb's copy has only in-frame clones and lacks some. The repertoire has 45,000 to 65,000 clones, more than 65% of them found once; the top ten carry 3%. Comment on this clone: The antigen remains undetermined.

The CDR3 extends over 13 amino acids. V was pared by 6 bases and J by 2 bases, with 11 bases between. The sample was CD4+ or CD8+ T cells sorted from blood, taken in a trial of the OX40 agonist ivuxolimab. The chain joins TRBV5-3 to TRBJ1-2, with a tentative D call TRBD1 (5 bases). TRBV5-3 is known as an ORF, though its function is uncertain. The clonotype comes from an adult with an advanced solid tumor such as melanoma, head and neck, liver or kidney cancer. CDR3 DNA sequence: TGTGCCAGAACCCCCCCAGGGAACTATGGCTACACCTTC. Its translation: CARTPPGNYGYTF.